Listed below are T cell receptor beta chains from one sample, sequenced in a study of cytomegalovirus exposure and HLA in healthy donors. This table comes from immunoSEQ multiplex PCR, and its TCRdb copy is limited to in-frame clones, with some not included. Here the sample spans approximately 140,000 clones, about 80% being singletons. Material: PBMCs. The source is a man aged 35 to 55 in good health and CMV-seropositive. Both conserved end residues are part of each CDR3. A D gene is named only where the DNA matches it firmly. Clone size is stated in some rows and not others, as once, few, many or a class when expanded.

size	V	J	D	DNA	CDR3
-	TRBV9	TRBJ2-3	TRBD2	TGTGCCAGCAGCGTAGGGCTAGCGGGGTCCGTGGATACGCAGTATTTT	CASSVGLAGSVDTQYF
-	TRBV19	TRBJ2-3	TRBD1	TGTGCCAGTGGGACAGGGGGCGATAGAATAGATACGCAGTATTTT	CASGTGGDRIDTQYF
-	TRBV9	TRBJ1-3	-	TGTGCCAGCAGCGTAGGGGGGGATGTAAACACCATATATTTT	CASSVGGDVNTIYF
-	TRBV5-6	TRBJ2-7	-	TGTGCCAGCAGCTTGGTACAGCGGCCTACCTACGAGCAGTACTTC	CASSLVQRPTYEQYF
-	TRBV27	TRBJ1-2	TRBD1	TGTGCCAGCAGTGTGGGGTACCGGGACAGGGTGTATGGCTACACCTTC	CASSVGYRDRVYGYTF
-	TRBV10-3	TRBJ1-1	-	TGTGCCATCAGTGGGTTAGACGACAATGAAGCTTTCTTT	CAISGLDDNEAFF
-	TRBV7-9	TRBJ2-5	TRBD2	TGTGCCAGCAGCCCTAGCGGGAGAAGCGGGACCCAGTACTTC	CASSPSGRSGTQYF
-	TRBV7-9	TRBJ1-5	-	TGTGCCAGCAGCTTAGCGGCAGGGCCCCAAGGGCCCCAGCATTTT	CASSLAAGPQGPQHF
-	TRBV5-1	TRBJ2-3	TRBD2	TGCGCCAGCAGGTGGGACTACCCCACTGATACGCAGTATTTT	CASRWDYPTDTQYF
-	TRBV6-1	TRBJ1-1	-	TGTGCCAGCAGTGAAATGGGGGGGACGAGCACTGAAGCTTTCTTT	CASSEMGGTSTEAFF
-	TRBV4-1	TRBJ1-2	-	TGCGCCAGCAGCCAAGGCCAGTCTCCTGATGGCTACACCTTC	CASSQGQSPDGYTF
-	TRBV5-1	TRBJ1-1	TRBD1	TGCGCCAGCAGCTTGACAGGGGAGGAAGCTTTCTTT	CASSLTGEEAFF
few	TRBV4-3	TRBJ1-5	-	TGCGCCAGCAGCCAAGATATCCCGTCGCCCCAGCATTTT	CASSQDIPSPQHF
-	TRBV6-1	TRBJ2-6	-	TGTGCCAGCGGTTCTTTCAGCTCTGGGGCCAACGTCCTGACTTTC	CASGSFSSGANVLTF
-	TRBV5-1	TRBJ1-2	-	TGCGCCAGCAGCTTGGACAGGCCGTTTAACTATGGCTACACCTTC	CASSLDRPFNYGYTF
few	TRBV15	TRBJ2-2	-	TGTGCCACCAGCAGAGATAGGGGTGGCACCGGGGAGCTGTTTTTT	CATSRDRGGTGELFF
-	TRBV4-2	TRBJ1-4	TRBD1	TGTGCCAGCAGCCGAGCAGCGGGACAGGGCTCTAATGAAAAACTGTTTTTT	CASSRAAGQGSNEKLFF